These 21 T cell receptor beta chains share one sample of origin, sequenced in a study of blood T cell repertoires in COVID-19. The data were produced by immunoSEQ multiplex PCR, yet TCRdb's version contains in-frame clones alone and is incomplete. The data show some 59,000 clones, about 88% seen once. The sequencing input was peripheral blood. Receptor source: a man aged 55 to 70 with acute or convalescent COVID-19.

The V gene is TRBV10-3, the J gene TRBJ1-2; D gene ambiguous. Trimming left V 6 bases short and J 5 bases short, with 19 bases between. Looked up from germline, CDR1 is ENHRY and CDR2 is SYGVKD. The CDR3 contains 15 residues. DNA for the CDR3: TGTGCCATCAGGCCGACCGCGGGGTCGACTTATGGCTACACCTTC. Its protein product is CAIRPTAGSTYGYTF.

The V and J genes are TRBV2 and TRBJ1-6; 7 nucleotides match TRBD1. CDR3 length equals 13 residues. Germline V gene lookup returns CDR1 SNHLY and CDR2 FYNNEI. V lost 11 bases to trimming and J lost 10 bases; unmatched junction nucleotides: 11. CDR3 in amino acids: CAGQGGRVSPLHF. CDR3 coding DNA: TGTGCCGGTCAGGGGGGTAGGGTATCACCCCTCCACTTT.

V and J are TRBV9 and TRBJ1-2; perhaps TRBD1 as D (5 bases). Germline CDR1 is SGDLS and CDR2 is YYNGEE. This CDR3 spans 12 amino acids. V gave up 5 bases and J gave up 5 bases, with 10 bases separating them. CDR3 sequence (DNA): TGTGCCAGCAGTAGACAGAGATATGGCTACACCTTC. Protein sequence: CASSRQRYGYTF.

The CDR3 region has the DNA TGTGCCAGCAGCGTAAGCCGGGACAGGGACACTGAAGCTTTCTTT. Translated, it gives CASSVSRDRDTEAFF. The chain employs TRBV9 and TRBJ1-1; 9 bases are shared with TRBD1. Losses at the gene ends were 1 base for V and 3 bases for J; bases not matched to a gene: 4. CDR1 and CDR2 from the germline V gene are SGDLS and YYNGEE. The CDR3 contains 15 residues. The complete variable domain, with remaining parts taken from reference TRBV9 and TRBJ1-1, reads DSGVTQTPKHLITATGQRVTLRCSPRSGDLSVYWYQQSLDQGLQFLIQYYNGEERAKGNILERFSAQQFPDLHSELNLSSLELGDSALYFCASSVSRDRDTEAFFGQGTRLTVV.

The CDR3 is CATSSLGTGGTGELFF. DNA for the CDR3: TGTGCCACCAGCTCCTTGGGGACAGGGGGAACCGGGGAGCTGTTTTTT. The chain links TRBV24-1 to TRBJ2-2, with TRBD1 matching over 11 bases. CDR1 and CDR2 from the germline V gene are KGHDR and SFDVKD. V was clipped by 7 bases and J by 5 bases; unmatched bases: 8. The CDR3 length is 16 residues.

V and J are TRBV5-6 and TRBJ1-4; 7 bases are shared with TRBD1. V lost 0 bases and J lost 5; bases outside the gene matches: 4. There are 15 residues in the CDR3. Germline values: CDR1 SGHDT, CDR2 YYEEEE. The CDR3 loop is CASSLAVTGNEKLFF. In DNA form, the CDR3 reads TGTGCCAGCAGCTTGGCCGTGACAGGGAATGAAAAACTGTTTTTT.

Here the CDR3 reads CASSPGGGGNQPQHF. The CDR3 DNA follows: TGTGCCAGCAGTCCAGGGGGAGGTGGCAATCAGCCCCAGCATTTT. This chain joins TRBV9 and TRBJ1-5; 7 nucleotides match TRBD1. From germline, CDR1 is SGDLS and CDR2 YYNGEE. The CDR3 is 15 amino acids. V trimming: 5 bases; J trimming: 2 bases; junction bases outside the gene matches: 7. The full variable domain, completed using reference TRBV9 and TRBJ1-5, is DSGVTQTPKHLITATGQRVTLRCSPRSGDLSVYWYQQSLDQGLQFLIQYYNGEERAKGNILERFSAQQFPDLHSELNLSSLELGDSALYFCASSPGGGGNQPQHFGDGTRLSIL.

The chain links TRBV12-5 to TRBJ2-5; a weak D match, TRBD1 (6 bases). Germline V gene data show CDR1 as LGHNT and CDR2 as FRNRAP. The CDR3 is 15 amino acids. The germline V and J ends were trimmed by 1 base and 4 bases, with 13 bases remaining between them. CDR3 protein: CASGLGQAVTETQYF. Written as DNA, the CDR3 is TGTGCTAGTGGTTTGGGACAGGCAGTTACAGAGACCCAGTACTTC.

The CDR3 region has the DNA TGTGCCAGCAGGGGCGGACAGGGAATAACCTACGAGCAGTACTTC. It codes for CASRGGQGITYEQYF. The rearrangement joins TRBV4-2 to TRBJ2-7; 8 bases are a match to TRBD1. Per germline, CDR1 LGHNA and CDR2 YNFKEQ. Trimming cost V 6 bases and J 2 bases; bases outside gene matches: 9. The CDR3 is 15 amino acids.

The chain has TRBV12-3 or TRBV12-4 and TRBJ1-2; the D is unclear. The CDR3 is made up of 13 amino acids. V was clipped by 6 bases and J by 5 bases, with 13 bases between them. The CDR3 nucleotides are TGTGCCAGCAGCCCAACCACATCATATGGCTACACCTTC. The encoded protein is CASSPTTSYGYTF.

The CDR3 nucleotides are TGTGCCAGCAGCAACCTTACTCCGACCGTTAACGAAGACAGGGTTGGAGGGACCACAGATACGCAGTATTTT. Translating it yields CASSNLTPTVNEDRVGGTTDTQYF. The J gene is TRBJ2-3, the V gene TRBV21-1; the listed D gene, TRBD1, was not tested against the DNA. TRBV21-1 is recorded as a pseudogene. There are 24 residues in the CDR3.

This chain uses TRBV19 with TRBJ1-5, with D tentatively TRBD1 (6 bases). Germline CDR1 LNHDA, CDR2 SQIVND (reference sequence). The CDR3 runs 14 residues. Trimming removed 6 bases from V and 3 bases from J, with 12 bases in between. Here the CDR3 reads CASSPGQSNQPQHF. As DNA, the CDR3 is TGTGCCAGTAGCCCCGGACAGTCCAATCAGCCCCAGCATTTT.

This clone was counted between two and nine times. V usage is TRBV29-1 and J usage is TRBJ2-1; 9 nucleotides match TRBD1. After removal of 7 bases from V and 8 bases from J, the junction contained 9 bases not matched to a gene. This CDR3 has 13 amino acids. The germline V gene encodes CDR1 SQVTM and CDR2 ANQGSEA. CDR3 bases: TGCAGCGGAGGGACAGGGAGGTTCGATGAGCAGTTCTTC. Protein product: CSGGTGRFDEQFF.

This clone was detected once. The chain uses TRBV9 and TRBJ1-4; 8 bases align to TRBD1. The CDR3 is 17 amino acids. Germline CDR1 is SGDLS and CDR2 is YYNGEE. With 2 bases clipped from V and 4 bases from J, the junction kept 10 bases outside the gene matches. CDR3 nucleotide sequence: TGTGCCAGCAGCGTGGGGATATCAGGGGGCATTAATGAAAAACTGTTTTTT. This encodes CASSVGISGGINEKLFF.

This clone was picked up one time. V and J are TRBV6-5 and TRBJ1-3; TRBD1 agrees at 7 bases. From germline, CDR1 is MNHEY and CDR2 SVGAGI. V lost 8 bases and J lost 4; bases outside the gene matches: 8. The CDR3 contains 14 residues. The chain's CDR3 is CASARMTGGNTIYF. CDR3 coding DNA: TGTGCCAGCGCACGAATGACAGGGGGAAACACCATATATTTT.

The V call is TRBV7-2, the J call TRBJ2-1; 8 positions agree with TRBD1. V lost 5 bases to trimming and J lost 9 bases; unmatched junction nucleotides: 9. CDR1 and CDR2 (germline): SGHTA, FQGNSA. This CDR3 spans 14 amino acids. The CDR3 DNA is TGTGCCAGCAGCGAGGACAGGGATAGGGGTGAGCAGTTCTTC. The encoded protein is CASSEDRDRGEQFF. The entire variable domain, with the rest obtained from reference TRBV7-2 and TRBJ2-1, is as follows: GAGVSQSPSNKVTEKGKDVELRCDPISGHTALYWYRQSLGQGLEFLIYFQGNSAPDKSGLPSDRFSAERTGGSVSTLTIQRTQQEDSAVYLCASSEDRDRGEQFFGPGTRLTVL.

The CDR3 loop reads CASSPGQRGQETQYF. The CDR3 region has the DNA TGTGCCAGCAGCCCCGGACAGCGTGGTCAAGAGACCCAGTACTTC. V gene TRBV14 combines with J gene TRBJ2-5; D is perhaps TRBD1 (6 bases). Germline loops: CDR1 SGHDN, CDR2 FVKESK. This CDR3 is built from 15 residues. V gave up 4 bases and J gave up 2 bases, with 14 bases separating them.

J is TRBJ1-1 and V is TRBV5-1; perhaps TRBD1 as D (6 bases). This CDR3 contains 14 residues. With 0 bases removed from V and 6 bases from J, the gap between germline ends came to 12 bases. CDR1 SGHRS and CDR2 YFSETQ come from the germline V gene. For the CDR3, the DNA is TGCGCCAGCAGCTTGGTTGGGGGCATCGCTGAAGCTTTCTTT. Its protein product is CASSLVGGIAEAFF.

The CDR3 DNA is TGCGCCAGCAGCGTGAACAGGGGGAGGGTTGAAGCTTTCTTT. This codes for CASSVNRGRVEAFF. The V call is TRBV5-1, the J call TRBJ1-1; TRBD1 matches at 8 bases. The J segment lost 7 bases and the V segment lost 4 bases, leaving 9 bases of the junction unmatched. The CDR3 is 14 amino acids. The germline V gene encodes CDR1 SGHRS and CDR2 YFSETQ.

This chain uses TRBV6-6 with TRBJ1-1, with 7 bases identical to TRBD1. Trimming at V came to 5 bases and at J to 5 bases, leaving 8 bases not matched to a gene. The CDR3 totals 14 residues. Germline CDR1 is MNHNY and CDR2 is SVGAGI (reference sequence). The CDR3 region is CASSLRQGGTEAFF. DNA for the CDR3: TGTGCCAGCAGTCTCCGACAGGGCGGGACTGAAGCTTTCTTT.

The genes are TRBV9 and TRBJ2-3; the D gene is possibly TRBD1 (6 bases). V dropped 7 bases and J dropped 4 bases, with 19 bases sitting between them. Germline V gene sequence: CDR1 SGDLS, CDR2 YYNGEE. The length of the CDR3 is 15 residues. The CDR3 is CASGATGISPDTQYF. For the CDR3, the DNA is TGTGCCAGCGGGGCTACAGGGATTAGTCCAGATACGCAGTATTTT.